This T cell receptor (beta chain) came from a study of cytomegalovirus exposure and HLA in healthy donors. CDR1 SGHRS and CDR2 YFSETQ come from the germline V gene. This CDR3 contains 16 residues. Study-wide results and limits: Specificity of a few CMV-associated chains for CMV antigens was verified in vitro. A later analysis showed that HLA-associated TCR beta chains had undergone more clonal expansion than equally common others.

As concerns this clone: Its antigen is not identified. A read error may produce the germline difference seen at one junction end.

PCR employed 60 Vbeta and 13 Jbeta primers. In the original workflow: Counted up in a later analysis, unique TCR beta chains came to roughly 80 million, with about 9.9 million shared. Only in-frame clones appear in the TCRdb table, and some are missing; sequencing was by immunoSEQ multiplex PCR. V and J calls and clone size are as listed in that table; D and trimming were resolved from the DNA. The data show some 200,000 clones, over 70% seen once. V gene TRBV5-1 combines with J gene TRBJ2-1; 7 bases match TRBD2. This clonotype originated in a woman aged 55-70 years in good health and CMV-seropositive. Sequenced sample: PBMCs. CDR3 sequence: CTSSLHSGGGNNEQFF. The CDR3 nucleotides read TGCACCAGCAGCCTGCATTCGGGCGGGGGAAACAATGAGCAGTTCTTC.